The 29 T cell receptor beta chains reported below all come from one sample, sequenced in a study of T-cell memory formation after mild COVID-19. TCRdb itself ran the 5' RACE reads through MiXCR, one entry per CDR3 protein. The sample includes under 450,000 distinct CDR3 sequences, under 25% of them seen just once. The source material was PBMCs or a T cell subset sorted from them (not recorded which). The source is an adult woman who had mild COVID-19 (a few samples of this study predate the infection). Cell type and time point are not known.

The chain links TRBV11-2 to TRBJ1-1; 7 positions agree with TRBD1. This CDR3 spans 15 amino acids. Germline loops: CDR1 SGHAT, CDR2 FQNNGV. V was clipped by 4 bases and J by 5 bases; unmatched bases: 10. The CDR3: CASSSQGEIRTEAFF. CDR3 nucleotide sequence: TGTGCCAGCAGCTCTCAGGGGGAGATTAGGACTGAAGCTTTCTTT.

This clonotype was seen a handful of times. The V gene is TRBV7-9, the J gene TRBJ2-2; D is undetermined. The CDR3 has 12 amino acids. Germline CDR1 SEHNR, CDR2 FQNEAQ (reference sequence). V lost 1 base, J lost 7 bases, and 4 bases lay in between. The CDR3 protein is CASSLVVGELFF. The CDR3 nucleotides are TGTGCCAGCAGCTTAGTAGTCGGGGAGCTGTTTTTT.

The chain uses TRBV7-2 and TRBJ2-5; D might be TRBD2 (7 bases). V was pared by 1 base and J by 4 bases, with 16 bases between. This CDR3 has 16 amino acids. Germline values: CDR1 SGHTA, CDR2 FQGNSA. CDR3 nucleotide sequence: TGTGCCAGCAGCTTAGGAGGGGGGAGGGCCGCAGAGACCCAGTACTTC. Translation: CASSLGGGRAAETQYF.

This clonotype was observed a few times. The chain recombines TRBV30 with TRBJ1-5; the match to TRBD1 covers 8 bases. This CDR3 comprises 13 residues. With 5 bases clipped from V and 3 bases from J, the junction kept 3 bases outside the gene matches. In germline, CDR1 is GTSNPN, CDR2 SVGIG (reference sequence). The DNA of the CDR3 is TGTGCCTGGGCGGGACAGGCCAATCAGCCCCAGCATTTT. Its protein product is CAWAGQANQPQHF.

This sequence joins TRBV2 and TRBJ2-7; D tentatively reads TRBD1 or TRBD2 (7 bases each). In germline, CDR1 is SNHLY, CDR2 FYNNEI. The CDR3 covers 14 residues. Between the trimmed V and J ends, which lost 5 bases and 2 bases, there was a span of 13 bases. The CDR3, as DNA: TGTGCCAGCAGTAAGGGGGCGGGGGCCTACGAGCAGTACTTC. It specifies CASSKGAGAYEQYF.

CDR3 sequence: CASSSGTASLPPNTGELFF. The CDR3 region has the DNA TGTGCCAGCAGCTCAGGGACAGCCTCTCTCCCACCGAACACCGGGGAGCTGTTTTTT. The chain joins TRBV7-3 to TRBJ2-2, with 7 bases lining up with TRBD1. V shed 4 bases, J shed 0 bases, and the junction held 14 bases outside the gene matches. Germline V gene data show CDR1 as SGHTA and CDR2 as FQGTGA. The CDR3 loop spans 19 amino acids.

This clonotype was counted between two and nine times. V is TRBV25-1 and J is TRBJ2-7, with D possibly matching TRBD2 (5 bases). The germline V and J ends were trimmed by 5 bases and 7 bases, with 15 bases remaining between them. Germline loops: CDR1 MGHDK, CDR2 SYGVNS. The CDR3 is 13 amino acids. CDR3 loop: CASSPSGSGEQYF. CDR3 nucleotide sequence: TGTGCCAGCAGTCCATCCGGTTCGGGGGAGCAGTACTTC.

This CDR3 is CAISELERIYEQYF. The DNA of the CDR3 is TGTGCCATCAGTGAGTTGGAACGTATCTACGAGCAGTACTTC. This chain links TRBV10-3 with TRBJ2-7; no clear D. Trimming took 1 base from V and 3 from J, leaving 10 bases between them. Germline V gene data show CDR1 as ENHRY and CDR2 as SYGVKD. The CDR3 totals 14 residues.

This clonotype was seen only a few times. The chain joins TRBV20-1 to TRBJ1-2; a weak D match, TRBD1 (6 bases). The V gene's germline CDR1 is DFQATT and CDR2 SNEGSKA (reference sequence). Trimming cost V 6 bases and J 7 bases, with 18 bases left between them. The CDR3 loop spans 13 amino acids. As DNA, the CDR3 is TGCAGTGCCGCCACAGGGTTTGAACGTGGCTACACCTTC. This codes for CSAATGFERGYTF.

The chain recombines TRBV20-1 with TRBJ2-7, with TRBD2 as a possible D gene (6 bases). CDR3 length: 14 residues. V dropped 0 bases and J dropped 1 base, with 10 bases sitting between them. The germline V gene has CDR1 DFQATT and CDR2 SNEGSKA (reference sequence). CDR3 in DNA: TGCAGTGCTAGAGACCGGGAGAGATCCTACGAGCAGTACTTC. It specifies CSARDRERSYEQYF.

In nucleotides, the CDR3 is TGTGCCAGCACCCAGGGCGGGAGGGCCTACAATGAGCAGTTCTTC. Translated, it gives CASTQGGRAYNEQFF. The genes are TRBV5-6 and TRBJ2-1; TRBD2 matches at 9 bases. The J segment lost 2 bases and the V segment lost 6 bases, leaving 6 bases of the junction unmatched. The V gene's germline CDR1 is SGHDT and CDR2 YYEEEE. The length of the CDR3 is 15 residues.

This clonotype was counted a few times. V and J are TRBV15 and TRBJ2-7; 10 bases line up with TRBD1. The CDR3 runs 16 residues. V dropped 0 bases and J dropped 7; count of bases not matched to a gene: 9. CDR1 and CDR2 (germline): LNHNV, YYDKDF (reference sequence). The CDR3 protein is CATSRDWGQGSQEQYF. Here the CDR3 DNA reads TGTGCCACCAGCAGAGATTGGGGACAGGGGTCTCAAGAGCAGTACTTC.

J is TRBJ1-1 and V is TRBV7-2; 7 positions match TRBD1. The ends lost 6 bases at V and 1 base at J; junction bases unmatched: 14. Germline lookup yields CDR1 SGHTA and CDR2 FQGNSA. The CDR3 has 17 amino acids. The CDR3 bases are TGTGCCAGCAGAAAAAAGGGGCAGGGGGACGGGAACACTGAAGCTTTCTTT. This translates into CASRKKGQGDGNTEAFF. The whole variable domain, remainder taken from reference TRBV7-2 and TRBJ1-1, is GAGVSQSPSNKVTEKGKDVELRCDPISGHTALYWYRQSLGQGLEFLIYFQGNSAPDKSGLPSDRFSAERTGGSVSTLTIQRTQQEDSAVYLCASRKKGQGDGNTEAFFGQGTRLTVV.

CDR3 region: CASSWVPGNYKETQYF. CDR3 DNA sequence: TGTGCCAGCAGTTGGGTTCCCGGGAATTACAAAGAGACCCAGTACTTC. The chain combines TRBV27 with TRBJ2-5; a weak D match, TRBD2 (5 bases). This CDR3 region has 16 residues. Germline lookup yields CDR1 MNHEY and CDR2 SMNVEV (reference sequence). V gave up 4 bases and J gave up 3 bases, with 18 bases separating them.

The V call is TRBV12-3 or TRBV12-4, the J call TRBJ1-1; D possibly corresponds to TRBD1 (5 bases). CDR3 length: 11 residues. V gave up 1 base and J gave up 10 bases, with 7 bases separating them. Here the CDR3 reads CASSLGGGAFF. In DNA form, the CDR3 reads TGTGCCAGCAGTTTAGGTGGGGGAGCTTTCTTT.

This clonotype occurred a few times. The gene calls are TRBV7-9 and TRBJ2-7, with TRBD1 identical over 8 bases. Germline lookup yields CDR1 SEHNR and CDR2 FQNEAQ (reference sequence). The CDR3 loop spans 19 amino acids. Germline trimming cut 1 base from V and 4 bases from J; bases unmatched to any gene: 18. The CDR3 region is CASSLGPSGQGENPYEQYF. Here the CDR3 DNA reads TGTGCCAGCAGCTTAGGCCCCTCCGGACAGGGCGAGAACCCTTACGAGCAGTACTTC. Complete variable domain (other parts from reference TRBV7-9 and TRBJ2-7): DTGVSQNPRHKITKRGQNVTFRCDPISEHNRLYWYRQTLGQGPEFLTYFQNEAQLEKSRLLSDRFSAERPKGSFSTLEIQRTEQGDSAMYLCASSLGPSGQGENPYEQYFGPGTRLTVT.

The rearrangement uses TRBV5-1 and TRBJ2-7; D tentatively fits TRBD1 or TRBD2 (5 bases each). The CDR3 runs to 12 residues. The germline V gene encodes CDR1 SGHRS and CDR2 YFSETQ. The V end lost 5 bases, the J end lost 6 bases, and 12 bases lay between the germline ends. The CDR3 region has the DNA TGCGCCAGCAGTGGATCAGGGAGCGAGCAGTACTTC. Translation gives CASSGSGSEQYF.

The rearrangement joins TRBV5-6 to TRBJ2-7; TRBD1 matches at 8 bases. CDR3 length equals 16 residues. Germline assignment: CDR1 SGHDT and CDR2 YYEEEE. Losses at the gene ends were 0 bases for V and 0 bases for J; bases not matched to a gene: 5. CDR3 residues: CASSLGYRGTSYEQYF. In DNA form, the CDR3 reads TGTGCCAGCAGCTTGGGCTACAGGGGGACCTCCTACGAGCAGTACTTC.

Concerning this clonotype: The final CDR3 position lacks the conserved phenylalanine or tryptophan, pointing to a likely read error. This chain joins TRBV20-1 and TRBJ1-1, with a possible D match to TRBD1 (6 bases). The CDR3 totals 13 residues. Germline V CDR1 and CDR2: DFQATT, SNEGSKA (reference sequence). V shed 6 bases and J shed 6 bases, with 17 bases lying between them. The CDR3 bases are TGCAGTGCACGAGCCGGGGGGGCCGCTGAAGCTTTCTTG. Translated: CSARAGGAAEAFL.

This clonotype showed up just a few times. The chain has TRBV3-1 and TRBJ2-7; D is uncertain. The V gene's germline CDR1 is LGHDT and CDR2 YNNKEL (reference sequence). Deletions cut 1 base from V and 0 bases from J, with 7 bases between. This CDR3 spans 14 amino acids. CDR3 in amino acids: CASSQAPSSYEQYF. The CDR3 nucleotides read TGTGCCAGCAGCCAAGCGCCCAGCTCCTACGAGCAGTACTTC.

This clonotype was detected only a few times. V and J are TRBV5-1 and TRBJ1-4, with D perhaps TRBD1 (6 bases). The CDR3 has 15 amino acids. Germline lookup yields CDR1 SGHRS and CDR2 YFSETQ. Trimming removed 4 bases at V and 1 base at J, with 11 bases between. Here the CDR3 reads CASSPSGVTNEKLFF. The DNA of the CDR3 is TGCGCCAGCAGCCCCTCAGGGGTAACTAATGAAAAACTGTTTTTT.

The chain uses TRBV5-1 and TRBJ2-2, with a tentative D call TRBD1 (7 bases). Germline V CDR1 and CDR2: SGHRS, YFSETQ. Trimming pared 3 bases from V and 7 bases from J, leaving 16 bases between. The CDR3 length is 15 residues. CDR3 DNA: TGCGCCAGCAGCTCCCACCCAGGGGGGATCGGGGAGCTGTTTTTT. It encodes CASSSHPGGIGELFF.

The rearrangement links TRBV10-3 to TRBJ2-1; D gene ambiguous. Trimming stripped 4 bases from V and 5 bases from J, with 12 bases between. The germline V gene encodes CDR1 ENHRY and CDR2 SYGVKD. CDR3 length: 14 amino acids. CDR3 bases: TGTGCCATCAGTGCATCAGGTCAAAACAATGAGCAGTTCTTC. Translation: CAISASGQNNEQFF.

This chain connects TRBV3-1 to TRBJ1-2, with 8 bases lining up with TRBD1. The CDR3 sequence is 18 residues long. The J segment lost 1 base and the V segment lost 0 bases, leaving 10 bases of the junction unmatched. CDR1 is LGHDT, CDR2 YNNKEL, per germline (reference sequence). The CDR3 region has the DNA TGTGCCAGCAGCCAAGAAACGATTTACAGGGGGGTTAACTATGGCTACACCTTC. As protein: CASSQETIYRGVNYGYTF.

The chain employs TRBV6-6 and TRBJ2-3, with 10 nucleotides matching TRBD2. V lost 6 bases to trimming and J lost 5 bases; unmatched junction nucleotides: 2. Germline V gives CDR1 MNHNY, CDR2 SVGAGI (reference sequence). The CDR3 contains 13 residues. CDR3 residues: CASSRLAGDTQYF. DNA of the CDR3: TGTGCCAGCAGCCGACTAGCGGGAGATACGCAGTATTTT.

This clonotype was seen at least ten times. The chain employs TRBV9 and TRBJ1-2, with D possibly matching TRBD1 (5 bases). Per germline, CDR1 SGDLS and CDR2 YYNGEE. The CDR3 contains 13 residues. Trimming left V 5 bases short and J 1 base short, with 9 bases between. The CDR3 here is CASSVDSNYGYTF. DNA of the CDR3: TGTGCCAGCAGTGTTGACAGTAACTATGGCTACACCTTC.

The rearrangement uses TRBV7-6 and TRBJ2-2; tentatively, D is TRBD1 (6 bases). Trimming removed 0 bases from V and 7 bases from J, with 9 bases in between. The CDR3 is 14 residues long. The germline gives CDR1 SGHVS, CDR2 FNYEAQ. CDR3 sequence: CASSLAGGSGELFF. The CDR3 DNA is TGTGCCAGCAGCTTAGCAGGGGGTAGCGGGGAGCTGTTTTTT. Complete variable domain (other parts from reference TRBV7-6 and TRBJ2-2): GAGVSQSPRYKVTKRGQDVALRCDPISGHVSLYWYRQALGQGPEFLTYFNYEAQQDKSGLPNDRFSAERPEGSISTLTIQRTEQRDSAMYRCASSLAGGSGELFFGEGSRLTVL.

The rearrangement links TRBV7-9 to TRBJ2-7; 9 nucleotides match TRBD2. CDR3 length: 13 amino acids. Germline lookup yields CDR1 SEHNR and CDR2 FQNEAQ (reference sequence). After removal of 5 bases from V and 3 bases from J, the junction contained 2 bases not matched to a gene. CDR3 nucleotide sequence: TGTGCCAGCAGCGTTAGCGGGAGCTACGAGCAGTACTTC. It yields the protein CASSVSGSYEQYF. Drawing the rest from reference TRBV7-9 and TRBJ2-7, the complete variable domain is DTGVSQNPRHKITKRGQNVTFRCDPISEHNRLYWYRQTLGQGPEFLTYFQNEAQLEKSRLLSDRFSAERPKGSFSTLEIQRTEQGDSAMYLCASSVSGSYEQYFGPGTRLTVT.

This chain links TRBV20-1 with TRBJ1-2, with TRBD1 as a possible D gene (6 bases). CDR1 and CDR2 from the germline V gene are DFQATT and SNEGSKA (reference sequence). V lost 1 base and J lost 4, with 10 bases in between. The CDR3 length is 13 residues. The CDR3: CSARGRGGYGYTF. As DNA, the CDR3 is TGCAGTGCTAGAGGCAGGGGCGGCTATGGCTACACCTTC.